This is a list of T cell receptor beta chains from one sample in a study of T cell repertoires in cytomegalovirus infection. TCRdb recomputed calls from the reads with MiXCR, one row per CDR3 protein. In the table there are about 530,000 distinct CDR3 sequences, around 27% of which are singletons. Source material: PBMCs. Receptors originate from a human donor in good health (CMV status not recorded). Some clones in this sample may be carry-over from other donors' samples. Both conserved end residues are part of each CDR3. The D gene is left open where the match is weak. Some rows have no size entry. The others give once, few or many, or a class for an expanded clone.

V gene	D gene	clone size	J gene	CDR3 DNA	CDR3 protein
TRBV20-1	TRBD2	.	TRBJ2-3	TGCAGTGCTAGAGTGGTAGCGGGAAGCACAGATACGCAGTATTTT	CSARVVAGSTDTQYF
TRBV7-4	.	.	TRBJ1-2	TGTGCCAGCAGCTTATACCGCCAGGAAAGCTACACCTTC	CASSLYRQESYTF
TRBV5-6	TRBD2	few	TRBJ2-4	TGTGCCAGCAGCCGGAGCGGGACCAAAAACATTCAGTACTTC	CASSRSGTKNIQYF
TRBV2	TRBD1	.	TRBJ1-2	TGTGCCATCCTGGACAGGGATGGAAACTATGGCTACACCTTC	CAILDRDGNYGYTF
TRBV19	.	many	TRBJ1-1	TGTGCCAGTAGTGATGGAAGACAGTTGAACACTGAAGCTTTCTTT	CASSDGRQLNTEAFF
TRBV7-2	.	.	TRBJ1-5	TGTGCCAGCAGCTTAAGGGGACATCAACTGAATCAGCCCCAGCATTTT	CASSLRGHQLNQPQHF
TRBV11-1	.	few	TRBJ2-5	TGTGCCAGCGGTATCAGGACTATCGTACAAGAGACCCAGTACTTC	CASGIRTIVQETQYF
TRBV12-3/TRBV12-4	.	few	TRBJ2-2	TGTGCCAGCACCCTATCTTGGGGGGCGGGAGTTGGCGAAGGGAACACCGGGGAGCTGTTTTTT	CASTLSWGAGVGEGNTGELFF
TRBV7-2	TRBD2	many	TRBJ2-1	TGTGCCAGCATCAATAAGGGACTAGCGGGGGCCTGGAGGTTCTTC	CASINKGLAGAWRFF
TRBV28	TRBD2	.	TRBJ2-7	TGTGCCAGCAGTTTACCGGCGGGGGGCTCCTACGAGCAGTACTTC	CASSLPAGGSYEQYF
TRBV28	.	.	TRBJ2-1	TGTGCCAGCAGTGCTAGTTCGGGGAGTGAGCAGTTCTTC	CASSASSGSEQFF
TRBV18	.	many	TRBJ2-1	TGTGCCAGCTCACCACAGGGGGCCTACAATGAGCAGTTCTTC	CASSPQGAYNEQFF
TRBV7-9	.	.	TRBJ2-5	TGTGCCAGCAGCTTAGTAGCCGCCCGAGAGCAAGAGACCCAGTACTTC	CASSLVAAREQETQYF
TRBV5-6	.	.	TRBJ2-7	TGTGCCAGCAGCCCGCTGGACATCTTCTACGAGCAGTACTTC	CASSPLDIFYEQYF
TRBV3-1	.	few	TRBJ2-6	TGTGCCAGCAGCGACCGGGACCTTCCCTCTGGGGCCAACGTCCTGACTTTC	CASSDRDLPSGANVLTF
TRBV20-1	TRBD2	few	TRBJ2-1	TGCAGTGCTAGAGATGGGGCGGGAGCGGGCAATGAGCAGTTCTTC	CSARDGAGAGNEQFF
TRBV7-9	.	many	TRBJ2-3	TGTGCCAGCAGCTCCCCCCGCAGGGACGTAGGTACGCAGTATTTT	CASSSPRRDVGTQYF
TRBV6-5	.	many	TRBJ1-6	TGTGCCAGCAGTTACTCGGCCGTGAGCTCCTATAATTCACCCCTCCACTTT	CASSYSAVSSYNSPLHF
TRBV9	TRBD2	.	TRBJ2-2	TGTGCCAGCAGTACATGGGGGAGTAGCGGGAGGACTGCCGGGGAGCTGTTTTTT	CASSTWGSSGRTAGELFF
TRBV10-3	.	few	TRBJ2-2	TGTGCCATCAGTGGACCGGGACAAGGCCTTCGATTTTCCACCGGGGAGCTGTTTTTT	CAISGPGQGLRFSTGELFF
TRBV7-9	TRBD1	few	TRBJ2-5	TGTGCCAGCAGCAACCGGGACAGAAAAGAGACCCAGTACTTC	CASSNRDRKETQYF
TRBV27	TRBD2	few	TRBJ2-2	TGTGCCAGCAGCCCCCGGAGAGGCGGGAGTGGAACCGGGGAGCTGTTTTTT	CASSPRRGGSGTGELFF
TRBV6-2/TRBV6-3	.	.	TRBJ2-3	TGTGCCAGCAGTTACCGGCCAGGGACACTTAGCACAGATACGCAGTATTTT	CASSYRPGTLSTDTQYF
TRBV7-6	TRBD1	many	TRBJ1-2	TGTGCCAGCAGCTTAGAAAAGGGGGCGGGGAACTATGGCTACACCTTC	CASSLEKGAGNYGYTF
TRBV4-3	.	few	TRBJ1-3	TGCGCCAGCAGCCAAGATGGCGTAGGTGGAAACACCATATATTTT	CASSQDGVGGNTIYF
TRBV7-9	TRBD1	few	TRBJ1-2	TGTGCCAGCAGCTTCCCGGGACAGCCTAAATATGGCTACACCTTC	CASSFPGQPKYGYTF
TRBV13	.	.	TRBJ1-2	TGTGCCAGCAGCTTATCCGGGGCCGACCGGGGCTACACCTTC	CASSLSGADRGYTF
TRBV19	.	.	TRBJ1-3	TGTGCCAGTAGTATCCGAGACACTATCTCTGGAAACACCATATATTTT	CASSIRDTISGNTIYF
TRBV7-3	TRBD2	.	TRBJ2-2	TGTGCCAGCAGCTTAAGTGCCCTAGCGGGAGGCGGTTTGAACACCGGGGAGCTGTTTTTT	CASSLSALAGGGLNTGELFF
TRBV28	.	.	TRBJ1-4	TGTGCCAGCAGTTTCCCGGGGGGTTCTGAAAAACTGTTTTTT	CASSFPGGSEKLFF
TRBV28	TRBD2	few	TRBJ2-5	TGTGCCAGCAGTTTAGGACTAGCGGGAGCCCAAGAGACCCAGTACTTC	CASSLGLAGAQETQYF
TRBV5-6	.	.	TRBJ2-1	TGTGCCAGCAGCCCCCGGGGGCCTAGCGGATACAATGAGCAGTTCTTC	CASSPRGPSGYNEQFF
TRBV19	.	few	TRBJ1-1	TGTGCCAGCCGACAGTGGGCCACTGAAGCTTTCTTT	CASRQWATEAFF
TRBV15	.	few	TRBJ1-5	TGTGCCACCAGCAGCGGGCAGGGACACCAGCCCCAGCATTTT	CATSSGQGHQPQHF
TRBV7-2	.	many	TRBJ2-3	TGTGCCAGCAGCTTAGACACAGATACGCAGTATTTT	CASSLDTDTQYF
TRBV20-1	.	once	TRBJ2-7	TGCAGTGCTAGAGGCCCGCTTCGGCGCTACGAGCAGTACTTC	CSARGPLRRYEQYF
TRBV7-8	TRBD2	many	TRBJ2-3	TGTGCCAGCAGCTTAAGCAGGCTAGCGGAGAGCACAGATACGCAGTATTTT	CASSLSRLAESTDTQYF
TRBV7-8	.	few	TRBJ2-3	TGTGCCAGCAGCTTAGCAGGACTCTCGGATACGCAGTATTTT	CASSLAGLSDTQYF
TRBV29-1	.	.	TRBJ1-1	TGCAGCGTTGAACGGTCTAACACTGAAGCTTTCTTT	CSVERSNTEAFF
TRBV7-2	.	many	TRBJ2-5	TGTGCCAGCAGCTTAGGACTCCGAGAGACCCAGTACTTC	CASSLGLRETQYF
TRBV6-5	TRBD2	many	TRBJ2-1	TGTGCCAGCAGCTCTCGACTAGCGGGTGGTAATGAGCAGTTCTTC	CASSSRLAGGNEQFF
TRBV7-2	TRBD2	many	TRBJ2-5	TGTGCCAGCAGCTTAGATTTGGGACTACAAGAGACCCAGTACTTC	CASSLDLGLQETQYF
TRBV7-2	.	.	TRBJ1-1	TGTGCCAGCAGCGCAATGAAGAACACTGAAGCTTTCTTT	CASSAMKNTEAFF
TRBV18	TRBD2	.	TRBJ2-1	TGTGCCAGCTCACCAGCTAGCGGGGGAAAGGGTTATGAGCAGTTCTTC	CASSPASGGKGYEQFF
TRBV12-3/TRBV12-4	.	.	TRBJ2-3	TGTGCCAGCAGTCTATCGATTAGCACAGATACGCAGTATTTT	CASSLSISTDTQYF
TRBV6-2/TRBV6-3	TRBD2	.	TRBJ2-2	TGTGCCAGCAGGACTAGCGGGAGCACCGGGGAGCTGTTTTTT	CASRTSGSTGELFF
TRBV27	.	.	TRBJ2-1	TGTGCCAGCAGTTGGAATGAGGGGATGGTACAGTTCTTC	CASSWNEGMVQFF
TRBV6-5	.	.	TRBJ1-2	TGTGCCAGCAGTTACCAACCCCTGACAGGAAACTATGGCTACACCTTC	CASSYQPLTGNYGYTF
TRBV5-4	TRBD1	few	TRBJ2-6	TGTGCCAGCACCAAAATCCAGGGGGCGACTGGGGCCAACGTCCTGACTTTC	CASTKIQGATGANVLTF
TRBV15	.	.	TRBJ2-3	TGTGCCACCAGCAGTGGAGCCGGAGTGGATACGCAGTATTTT	CATSSGAGVDTQYF
TRBV25-1	.	.	TRBJ1-2	TGTGCCAGCAGGGACACTTCGAACTATGGCTACACCTTC	CASRDTSNYGYTF
TRBV7-8	.	.	TRBJ1-4	TGTGCCAGCAGCCCCAATTTGGGGGTGACTAATGAAAAACTGTTTTTT	CASSPNLGVTNEKLFF
TRBV7-2	.	many	TRBJ2-1	TGTGCCAGCAGCTTAGATCTAGCGCACAATGAGCAGTTCTTC	CASSLDLAHNEQFF
TRBV19	.	.	TRBJ1-1	TGTGCCAGTAGTATTGGTGCAGGGGAAGCTTTCTTT	CASSIGAGEAFF
TRBV6-5	.	.	TRBJ1-2	TGTGCCAGCAGTTACAGGCGCGGGACGGGCTATGGCTACACCTTC	CASSYRRGTGYGYTF
TRBV7-2	TRBD2	many	TRBJ2-3	TGTGCCAGCAGCGAAGGACTAGCGGGAGGTCCAGATACGCAGTATTTT	CASSEGLAGGPDTQYF
TRBV7-2	TRBD2	.	TRBJ2-7	TGTGCCAGCAGCCAAGCGGGGGTAGCGGGAGGCGAGCAGTACTTC	CASSQAGVAGGEQYF
TRBV7-2	.	many	TRBJ2-3	TGTGCCAGCAGCTTAGGCCCAAATACGCAGTATTTT	CASSLGPNTQYF
TRBV7-9	TRBD1	few	TRBJ2-1	TGTGCCAGCAGCTTCTTTACGGGACAGGGGTTTTATGAGCAGTTCTTC	CASSFFTGQGFYEQFF